This T cell receptor beta chain was identified in a study of shared clonotypes between healthy human individuals. Study in general: Each donor contributed plates that comprised three CD4 naive, three CD4 memory, two CD8 naive and one CD8 memory.

Sequencing used immunoSEQ multiplex PCR; TCRdb keeps in-frame clones, though not all of them. The sample holds approximately 840,000 clones; around 96% are singletons and the top ten take less than 0.25%. CD8 cells classed as naive were CD45RO-negative and positively selected for CCR7, excluding terminally differentiated effector memory CD45RA+ cells. The sequence was obtained from a young man in good health. The sequenced sample consisted of naive CD8+ T cells sorted from blood.

The CDR3 nucleotides read TGTGCCAGTAGTATAGGGCTAGCGGGAGTATCTTACAATGAGCAGTTCTTC. Its translation is CASSIGLAGVSYNEQFF. This chain connects TRBV19 to TRBJ2-1, with TRBD2 matching over 10 bases. This CDR3 region has 17 residues. Germline CDR1 reads LNHDA; CDR2 reads SQIVND (reference sequence). Germline trimming cut 1 base from V and 4 bases from J; bases unmatched to any gene: 7. The full variable domain, in which reference TRBV19 and TRBJ2-1 provide the parts outside the CDR3, is DGGITQSPKYLFRKEGQNVTLSCEQNLNHDAMYWYRQDPGQGLRLIYYSQIVNDFQKGDIAEGYSVSREKKESFPLTVTSAQKNPTAFYLCASSIGLAGVSYNEQFFGPGTRLTVL.